This TCR beta chain was identified during a study of cytomegalovirus exposure and HLA in healthy donors. CDR1 and CDR2 (germline): SGDLS, YYNGEE. This CDR3 is 15 amino acids long. Trimming cost V 4 bases and J 4 bases, with 15 bases left between them. It was with 60 Vbeta and 13 Jbeta primers that the PCR ran. The table came from immunoSEQ multiplex PCR; TCRdb's copy has only in-frame clones and leaves some out. Counted here are some 200,000 clones, 79% occurring once; the ten biggest clones make up 1.5% to 1.7%. The chain uses TRBV9 and TRBJ2-1; a possible D gene is TRBD2 (6 bases). This receptor was taken from a girl aged 10 to 17 in good health and CMV-seropositive. What was sequenced was PBMCs. The CDR3 is CASSPLPGGYNEQFF. Written as DNA, the CDR3 is TGTGCCAGCAGCCCCCTTCCTGGGGGGTACAATGAGCAGTTCTTC.